The following is a TCR beta chain sequence with its context. What it binds is unknown. This sample includes further DNA sequences coding for the same CDR3. The sample originates from a study of shared clonotypes between healthy human individuals. Whole-study findings and limits: Unshared clonotypes carried lower generation probabilities than those common to all four donors. The sharing of about 5% of naive CD4 clonotypes was seen across a handful of donors.

The study drew all its donors from Caucasian adults living in Nashville, Tennessee. The CDR3 sequence is 11 residues long. V lost 5 bases and J lost 11, with 12 bases in between. The germline CDR1 and CDR2 sequences are MDHEN and SYDVKM. Profiling relied on immunoSEQ multiplex PCR, and the TCRdb table lists in-frame clones only, not all of them. The profile shows roughly 1,100,000 clones, about 75% of them singletons. The chain employs TRBV28 and TRBJ1-1; possible D gene TRBD1, 5 bases. This clonotype originated in a man younger than 30 in good health. The sequencing input was memory CD4+ T cells sorted from blood. Subset given: CD45RA-negative fraction. DNA for the CDR3: TGTGCCAGCAGTCTCCAGGGTCGGGCTTTCTTT. It encodes CASSLQGRAFF.